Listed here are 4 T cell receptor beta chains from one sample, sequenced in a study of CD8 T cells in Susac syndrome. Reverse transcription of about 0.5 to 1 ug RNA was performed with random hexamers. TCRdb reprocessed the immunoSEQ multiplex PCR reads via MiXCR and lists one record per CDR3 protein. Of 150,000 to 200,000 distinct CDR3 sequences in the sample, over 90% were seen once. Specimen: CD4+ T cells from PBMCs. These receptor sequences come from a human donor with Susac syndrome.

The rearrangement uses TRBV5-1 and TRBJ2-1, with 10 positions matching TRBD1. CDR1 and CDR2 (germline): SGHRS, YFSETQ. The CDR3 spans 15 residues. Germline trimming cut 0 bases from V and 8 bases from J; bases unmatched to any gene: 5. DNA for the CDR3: TGCGCCAGCAGCTTGGGCGGACAGGGGGGGGATGAGCAGTTCTTC. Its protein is CASSLGGQGGDEQFF.

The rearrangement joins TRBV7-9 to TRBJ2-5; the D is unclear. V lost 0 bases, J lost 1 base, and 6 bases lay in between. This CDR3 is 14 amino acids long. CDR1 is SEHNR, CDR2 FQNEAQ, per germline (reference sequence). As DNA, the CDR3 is TGTGCCAGCAGCTTAGCCTACAGCCAAGAGACCCAGTACTTC. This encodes CASSLAYSQETQYF. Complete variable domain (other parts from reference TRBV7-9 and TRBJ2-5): DTGVSQNPRHKITKRGQNVTFRCDPISEHNRLYWYRQTLGQGPEFLTYFQNEAQLEKSRLLSDRFSAERPKGSFSTLEIQRTEQGDSAMYLCASSLAYSQETQYFGPGTRLLVL.

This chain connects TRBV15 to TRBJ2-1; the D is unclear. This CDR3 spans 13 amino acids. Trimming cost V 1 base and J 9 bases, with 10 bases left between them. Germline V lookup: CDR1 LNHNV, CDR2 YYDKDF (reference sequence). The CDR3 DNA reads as TGTGCCACCAGCAGAGCCGCCCCAGGTGAGCAGTTCTTC. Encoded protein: CATSRAAPGEQFF.

The DNA of the CDR3 is TGCAGCGTTGAAGAGGCAGGGACAGGGAACGACGAGCAGTACTTC. The encoded protein is CSVEEAGTGNDEQYF. The chain couples TRBV29-1 to TRBJ2-7; 9 bases line up with TRBD1. The J segment lost 5 bases and the V segment lost 0 bases, leaving 8 bases of the junction unmatched. CDR1 SQVTM and CDR2 ANQGSEA come from the germline V gene. This CDR3 region has 15 residues.